This is a list of T cell receptor beta chains from one sample in a study of blood T cell repertoires in COVID-19. The repertoire was sequenced with immunoSEQ multiplex PCR; TCRdb's copy has only in-frame clones and lacks some. The table has almost 200,000 clones, about four fifths seen once; the top ten hold 5.5% to 7%. Material for sequencing was peripheral blood. The receptors originated from a woman aged 40 to 50 with COVID-19, enrolled during active disease. Both conserved end residues are part of each CDR3. The D gene is left open where the match is weak. Expanded clones are given a class, and other clones once, few, many or no size at all.

V gene,clone size,J gene,D gene,CDR3 length,CDR3 protein,CDR3 DNA
TRBV7-2,NA,TRBJ1-2,NA,15,CASSLGYAQGLSYTF,TGTGCCAGCAGCTTAGGATATGCGCAGGGCTTAAGCTACACCTTC
TRBV6-5,few,TRBJ1-2,NA,13,CASSSLGVEWDTF,TGTGCCAGCAGCTCCCTCGGGGTCGAGTGGGACACCTTC
TRBV5-1,many,TRBJ1-1,NA,13,CASSQEGDSEAFF,TGCGCCAGCAGCCAGGAAGGGGACTCTGAAGCTTTCTTT
TRBV19,NA,TRBJ1-2,NA,14,CASSISPGNYGYTF,TGTGCCAGTAGTATTAGCCCAGGGAACTATGGCTACACCTTC
TRBV11-2,once,TRBJ2-1,TRBD2,15,CASSLQLADYNEQFF,TGTGCCAGCAGCTTACAACTAGCGGACTACAATGAGCAGTTCTTC
TRBV10-3,few,TRBJ2-3,TRBD2,13,CAIRSGGTDTQYF,TGTGCCATCAGAAGCGGGGGCACAGATACGCAGTATTTT
TRBV5-4,NA,TRBJ1-1,NA,14,CASRVDSLNTEAFF,TGTGCCAGCAGGGTGGACAGTTTGAACACTGAAGCTTTCTTT
TRBV9,NA,TRBJ2-2,NA,15,CASSVVQSDTGELFF,TGTGCCAGCAGCGTAGTTCAATCAGACACCGGGGAGCTGTTTTTT
TRBV7-2,NA,TRBJ2-1,TRBD2,18,CASSWRLAGASSYNEQFF,TGTGCCAGCAGCTGGAGACTAGCGGGGGCAAGCTCCTACAATGAGCAGTTCTTC
TRBV29-1,NA,TRBJ1-4,NA,12,CSVGLNNEKLFF,TGCAGCGTGGGACTGAATAATGAAAAACTGTTTTTT
TRBV12-5,NA,TRBJ1-1,NA,14,CASGGEGRNTEAFF,TGTGCTAGTGGGGGGGAGGGTCGGAACACTGAAGCTTTCTTT
TRBV7-2,NA,TRBJ2-1,TRBD2,18,CASTMQLGPGGTGNEQFF,TGTGCCAGCACCATGCAACTGGGGCCGGGGGGTACGGGAAATGAGCAGTTCTTC
TRBV18,NA,TRBJ2-7,NA,14,CASSPPTGIYEQYF,TGTGCCAGCTCACCACCTACAGGGATCTACGAGCAGTACTTC
TRBV2,NA,TRBJ1-2,TRBD1,15,CASSVRTGANYGYTF,TGTGCCAGCAGTGTCCGGACAGGAGCTAACTATGGCTACACCTTC
TRBV7-2,few,TRBJ2-4,NA,13,CASSFFGENIQYF,TGTGCCAGCAGCTTTTTCGGGGAAAACATTCAGTACTTC
TRBV28,few,TRBJ1-2,TRBD1,15,CASSLDRGNLYGYTF,TGTGCCAGCAGTCTCGACAGGGGTAACCTCTATGGCTACACCTTC
TRBV28,NA,TRBJ2-7,NA,12,CASSLSSNEQYF,TGTGCCAGCAGTTTATCATCTAACGAGCAGTACTTC
TRBV6-5,NA,TRBJ1-1,TRBD1,16,CASSYSPSGGPRKAFF,TGTGCCAGCAGTTACTCCCCCTCAGGGGGCCCTAGGAAGGCTTTCTTT
TRBV15,NA,TRBJ2-2,NA,15,CATSRDYSNTGELFF,TGTGCCACCAGCAGAGATTACTCGAACACCGGGGAGCTGTTTTTT
TRBV7-2,NA,TRBJ1-5,NA,17,CASSLAAAKGLSQPQHF,TGTGCCAGCAGCTTAGCGGCAGCGAAAGGTCTGAGTCAGCCCCAGCATTTT
TRBV7-9,NA,TRBJ1-4,NA,15,CASSSSGATNEKLFF,TGTGCCAGCAGCTCCTCAGGGGCAACTAATGAAAAACTGTTTTTT
TRBV19,NA,TRBJ2-3,TRBD1,16,CASSIFGQGDTDTQYF,TGTGCCAGTAGTATTTTTGGACAGGGAGACACAGATACGCAGTATTTT
TRBV3-1/TRBV3-2,NA,TRBJ2-3,TRBD2,17,CASSLQLAGPVTDTQYF,TGTGCCAGCAGCCTGCAACTAGCGGGACCCGTCACAGATACGCAGTATTTT
TRBV5-1,NA,TRBJ2-7,NA,19,CASSSQGGGITKSTYEQYF,TGCGCCAGCAGCTCTCAAGGCGGAGGGATTACCAAATCCACCTACGAGCAGTACTTC
TRBV6-5,NA,TRBJ1-3,NA,12,CATTGSGNTIYF,TGTGCCACCACAGGGTCGGGAAACACCATATATTTT
TRBV6-5,few,TRBJ2-5,TRBD1,15,CASSYPTGGKETQYF,TGTGCCAGCAGTTACCCGACAGGGGGAAAAGAGACCCAGTACTTC
TRBV5-1,NA,TRBJ2-7,TRBD2,12,CASSPGLDEQYF,TGCGCCAGCAGCCCGGGACTAGACGAGCAGTACTTC
TRBV7-8,NA,TRBJ2-1,NA,16,CASSLATGAGYNEQFF,TGTGCCAGCAGCTTAGCAACAGGGGCGGGGTACAATGAGCAGTTCTTC
TRBV3-1/TRBV3-2,NA,TRBJ2-1,TRBD2,15,CASSQEAGPYNEQFF,TGTGCCAGCAGCCAAGAAGCGGGACCTTACAATGAGCAGTTCTTC
TRBV6-5,once,TRBJ2-1,TRBD1,14,CASSYRDRNNEQFF,TGTGCCAGCAGCTACCGGGACAGGAACAATGAGCAGTTCTTC
TRBV18,once,TRBJ2-6,TRBD1,18,CASSPIQQGPSGANVLTF,TGTGCCAGCTCACCGATCCAACAGGGGCCCTCTGGGGCCAACGTCCTGACTTTC
TRBV5-8,NA,TRBJ1-1,TRBD1,15,CASSSQGGLNTEAFF,TGTGCCAGCAGCTCCCAAGGGGGCCTGAACACTGAAGCTTTCTTT
TRBV10-2,NA,TRBJ1-3,NA,16,CASSEEGEGAGNTIYF,TGCGCCAGCAGTGAAGAAGGAGAAGGGGCTGGAAACACCATATATTTT
TRBV29-1,NA,TRBJ2-1,NA,15,CSVEDRASPYNEQFF,TGCAGCGTTGAAGATAGGGCTAGCCCCTACAATGAGCAGTTCTTC
TRBV19,NA,TRBJ2-1,NA,17,CASSLPLTRVPYNEQFF,TGTGCCAGTAGTCTCCCATTAACCAGGGTCCCCTACAATGAGCAGTTCTTC
TRBV12-3/TRBV12-4,NA,TRBJ2-7,NA,11,CASSLVNEQYF,TGTGCCAGCAGTTTAGTAAACGAGCAGTACTTC
TRBV5-1,few,TRBJ1-5,TRBD1,15,CASSPWTGSNQPQHF,TGCGCCAGCAGCCCGTGGACAGGGAGCAATCAGCCCCAGCATTTT
TRBV19,NA,TRBJ1-5,NA,13,CASSFSAGQPQHF,TGTGCCAGTAGTTTTTCGGCGGGTCAGCCCCAGCATTTT